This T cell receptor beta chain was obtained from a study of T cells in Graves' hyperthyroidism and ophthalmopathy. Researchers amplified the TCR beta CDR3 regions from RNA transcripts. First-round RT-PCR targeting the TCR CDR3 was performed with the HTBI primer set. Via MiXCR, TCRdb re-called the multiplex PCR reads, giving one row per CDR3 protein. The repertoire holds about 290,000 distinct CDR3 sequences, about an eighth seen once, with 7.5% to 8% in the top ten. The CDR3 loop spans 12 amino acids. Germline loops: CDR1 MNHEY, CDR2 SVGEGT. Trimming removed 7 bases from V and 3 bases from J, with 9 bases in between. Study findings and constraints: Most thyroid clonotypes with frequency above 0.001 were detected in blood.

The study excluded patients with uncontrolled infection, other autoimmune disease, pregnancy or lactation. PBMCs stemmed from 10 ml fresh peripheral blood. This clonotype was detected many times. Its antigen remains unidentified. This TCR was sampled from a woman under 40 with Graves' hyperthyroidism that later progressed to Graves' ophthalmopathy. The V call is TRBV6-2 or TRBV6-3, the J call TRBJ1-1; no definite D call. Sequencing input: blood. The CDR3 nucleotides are TGTGCCAGCACGTCTTCCTACACTGAAGCTTTCTTT. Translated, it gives CASTSSYTEAFF.